These T cell receptor beta chains were read from a single sample in a study of blood T cells in healthy people across ages. TCRdb re-called the 5' RACE reads with MiXCR, one entry per CDR3 protein. The sample shows some 850,000 distinct CDR3 sequences, roughly 26% of them seen only once. This sample also appeared in a second study, on T cells of mothers and their children.

The sequenced sample consisted of blood. The source is a boy younger than 18 in good health. CDR3s include the opening cysteine and the closing phenylalanine or tryptophan. The order of the fields is D gene, V gene, clone size, J gene, CDR3 DNA, CDR3 protein. A D gene is named only where the DNA matches it firmly. Not all rows give a size; the values are once, few, many and, for expanded clones, a class.

NA,TRBV21-1,few,TRBJ1-5,TGTGCCAGCAGCAAAGCGCTTTGCGGTAGGCGCAATCAGCCCCAGCATTTT,CASSKALCGRRNQPQHF
NA,TRBV6-5,once,TRBJ2-2,TGTGCCAGCAGAGCCCTCCTCGGGGCGCTGTTTTTT,CASRALLGALFF
TRBD1,TRBV6-5,NA,TRBJ2-1,TGTGCCAGCAGCCTTGCAACAGGGGACAATGAGCAGTTCTTC,CASSLATGDNEQFF
NA,TRBV5-1,few,TRBJ1-1,TGCGCCAGCAGCCCGGGACACCCTACTGAAGCTTTCTTT,CASSPGHPTEAFF
TRBD2,TRBV2,few,TRBJ2-7,TGTGCCAGCAGTGAAGTAGCGGGGCTCTCCTACGAGCAGTACTTC,CASSEVAGLSYEQYF
NA,TRBV20-1,few,TRBJ1-3,TGCAGTGCTAGAGACTCGACAGGAGGAAACACCATATATTTT,CSARDSTGGNTIYF
NA,TRBV24-1,NA,TRBJ2-5,TGTGCCCCCGGCACACAAGAGACCCAGTACTTC,CAPGTQETQYF
NA,TRBV28,NA,TRBJ2-7,TGTGCCAGCAGTCAAGGACAGCTCTTGGGCGAGCAGTACTTC,CASSQGQLLGEQYF
TRBD1,TRBV5-1,few,TRBJ2-4,TGCGCCAGCAGCTTGGAGGCAGGGGGTCCCAAAAACATTCAGTACTTC,CASSLEAGGPKNIQYF
NA,TRBV20-1,few,TRBJ2-3,TGCAGTGCTAGTGGAGGGATGACTAGCACAGATACGCAGTATTTT,CSASGGMTSTDTQYF
NA,TRBV11-2,NA,TRBJ1-4,TGTGCCAGCAGCTCATACAGGGAACGGGCTAATGAAAAACTGTTTTTT,CASSSYRERANEKLFF
NA,TRBV5-5,few,TRBJ2-1,TGTGCCAGCAGCTTGGTTAACGGAAACAATGAGCAGTTCTTC,CASSLVNGNNEQFF
NA,TRBV20-1,few,TRBJ1-4,TGCAGTTCGGGGGCTGAAAATGAAAAACTGTTTTTT,CSSGAENEKLFF
TRBD1,TRBV29-1,NA,TRBJ2-3,TGCAGCGTTGAAGATGACAGGGGGCCAACAGATACGCAGTATTTT,CSVEDDRGPTDTQYF
NA,TRBV5-5,NA,TRBJ2-3,TGTGCCAGCAGCTTTCCCGGAGGGATCACAGATACGCAGTATTTT,CASSFPGGITDTQYF
NA,TRBV7-2,NA,TRBJ2-1,TGTGCCAGCAGCGATGGGGAGGTAGGAGTCCCCTACAATGAGCAGTTCTTC,CASSDGEVGVPYNEQFF
TRBD1,TRBV2,once,TRBJ2-7,TGTGCCAGCATGGGACAGCGGCACTACGAGCAGTACTTC,CASMGQRHYEQYF
TRBD1,TRBV12-3/TRBV12-4,NA,TRBJ1-6,TGTGCCAGCACCCCGGACAGGAATTCACCCCTCCACTTT,CASTPDRNSPLHF
TRBD1,TRBV20-1,NA,TRBJ2-1,TGCAGTGCTACCGGGGACAGGGGGTACAACAATGAGCAGTTCTTC,CSATGDRGYNNEQFF
NA,TRBV20-1,NA,TRBJ2-2,TGCAGTGCTAGTGGCACTAGTGGGGGGTTGATCGGGGAGCTGTTTTTT,CSASGTSGGLIGELFF
NA,TRBV27,NA,TRBJ1-2,TGTGCCAGCAGTTTCTTCGACCCAGGACAAGCGGCCTATGGCTACACCTTC,CASSFFDPGQAAYGYTF
TRBD1,TRBV3-1,few,TRBJ1-4,TGTGCCAGCAGCCAAGATATGCGGACAGGGCTTAGTGAAAAACTGTTTTTT,CASSQDMRTGLSEKLFF
NA,TRBV5-1,few,TRBJ2-5,TGCGCCAGCAGCTTGATCCAGGGAGGCGAGACCCAGTACTTC,CASSLIQGGETQYF
NA,TRBV5-1,NA,TRBJ2-1,TGCGCCAGCAGCTTGGACAGGCAGCAGTTCTTC,CASSLDRQQFF
TRBD2,TRBV11-2,few,TRBJ2-5,TGTGCCAGCAGCTTAAGGGCTAGCGGGGCTAAAGAGACCCAGTACTTC,CASSLRASGAKETQYF
TRBD2,TRBV12-3/TRBV12-4,NA,TRBJ2-2,TGTGCCAGCAGTTCGGCGGGGGGCACCGGGGAGCTGTTTTTT,CASSSAGGTGELFF
NA,TRBV10-3,few,TRBJ2-1,TGTGCCATCAGGCACCCGAAACAAACAGGAAATGAGCAGTTCTTC,CAIRHPKQTGNEQFF
NA,TRBV7-6,few,TRBJ1-2,TGTGCCAGCAGCCCTCGGGACGTAAACTATGGCTACACCTTC,CASSPRDVNYGYTF
NA,TRBV9,NA,TRBJ2-3,TGTGCCAGCAGCCCCGCGGGACCTCAGGATACGCAGTATTTT,CASSPAGPQDTQYF
TRBD2,TRBV12-3/TRBV12-4,NA,TRBJ2-1,TGTGCCAGCACCCTTAGCGGGGGTTACAATGAGCAGTTCTTC,CASTLSGGYNEQFF
TRBD2,TRBV3-1,NA,TRBJ2-7,TGTGCCAGCAGCCACGGGGGGAACCGGGGCCCGTGGTACTTC,CASSHGGNRGPWYF
NA,TRBV7-9,few,TRBJ2-5,TGTGCCCAAACGGAGGCCTGGAAAGAGACCCAGTGCTTC,CAQTEAWKETQCF
NA,TRBV4-2,few,TRBJ2-5,TGTGCCAGCAGCCAAGGTGGGACCTTCCCTGGGAGTCGACAAGAGACCCAGTACTTC,CASSQGGTFPGSRQETQYF
TRBD1,TRBV7-9,NA,TRBJ2-1,TGTGCCAGCAGCTTTAGAGGCCGGGACAGTTACAATGAGCAGTTCTTC,CASSFRGRDSYNEQFF
NA,TRBV7-9,few,TRBJ2-3,TGTGCCAGCAGCTTAGATGGGCGTCGCACAGATACGCAGTATTTT,CASSLDGRRTDTQYF
TRBD2,TRBV5-4,NA,TRBJ2-2,TGTGCCAGCAGCTCTAGCGGGGGGGACACCGGGGAGCTGTTTTTT,CASSSSGGDTGELFF
NA,TRBV6-1,NA,TRBJ1-5,TGTGCCAGCACGGGGGAGGCGGCGCGTCGGCCCCAGCATTTT,CASTGEAARRPQHF
TRBD1,TRBV6-5,NA,TRBJ1-4,TGTGCCAGCAGTTCAACAGGGGGTAGTAGGTTCGCAACTAATGAAAAACTGTTTTTT,CASSSTGGSRFATNEKLFF
TRBD2,TRBV12-3/TRBV12-4,few,TRBJ2-7,TGTGCCAGCGGACTTTCAGGACTAGCTACCGAGCAGTACTTC,CASGLSGLATEQYF
TRBD1,TRBV12-3/TRBV12-4,few,TRBJ2-7,TGTGCCAGCAGTCCTCGACAGGGATTAACCTCCTACGAGCAGTACTTC,CASSPRQGLTSYEQYF
TRBD1,TRBV5-1,NA,TRBJ2-7,TGCGCCAGCAGCTTGGAGGTCGGGACAGGGGTTGACGAGCAGTACTTC,CASSLEVGTGVDEQYF
NA,TRBV11-2,NA,TRBJ2-4,TGTGCCACCACAGTGGGGGTAGCCAAAAACATTCAGTACTTC,CATTVGVAKNIQYF
NA,TRBV29-1,few,TRBJ2-7,TGCAGCGGCGGGACAGCTTCCTACGAGCAGTACTTC,CSGGTASYEQYF
TRBD1,TRBV28,NA,TRBJ2-4,TGTGCCAGCAGTTTAGACCGTGGGACAGCAGCCAAAAACACTCAGTACTTC,CASSLDRGTAAKNTQYF
NA,TRBV14,few,TRBJ2-7,TGTGCCAGCAGCCAAGCCTTTAGAGAGAGCTACGAGCAGTACTTC,CASSQAFRESYEQYF
NA,TRBV20-1,NA,TRBJ1-6,TGCAGTGCCTCGGGGAGGGAAGGCTATAATTCACCCCTCCACTTT,CSASGREGYNSPLHF
TRBD1,TRBV28,NA,TRBJ2-1,TGTGCCAGCAGTTTTCGGGACAGCAACCCCTGCAATGAGCAGTTCTTC,CASSFRDSNPCNEQFF
NA,TRBV5-5,NA,TRBJ1-6,TGTGCCAGCAGCGGTCAGGGTGAAAATTCACCCCTCCACTTT,CASSGQGENSPLHF
NA,TRBV7-9,NA,TRBJ2-3,TGTGCCAGCAGCTTAGAGAGGGCCCGGAGCACAGATACGCAGTATTTT,CASSLERARSTDTQYF
NA,TRBV12-5,few,TRBJ2-7,TGTGCTAGTGGTTGGGGCAGATCCCTTTCCGAGCAGTACTTC,CASGWGRSLSEQYF
TRBD2,TRBV7-3,NA,TRBJ2-5,TGTGCCAGCACCCGGGGGGGCTTAAAGACCCAGTACTTC,CASTRGGLKTQYF
TRBD2,TRBV20-1,few,TRBJ2-3,TGCAGTGCTAGTGCGGCTAGCGGGGGGGCCGTGGATACGCAGTATTTT,CSASAASGGAVDTQYF
NA,TRBV20-1,NA,TRBJ1-2,TGCAGTGCTAGGTGGTGGCGGGGTCGCTATGGCTACACCTTC,CSARWWRGRYGYTF
NA,TRBV10-2,NA,TRBJ2-5,TGCGCCAGCAGTGAGGCGGGGCAAGAAGAGACCCAGTACTTC,CASSEAGQEETQYF
NA,TRBV5-1,few,TRBJ1-2,TGCGCCAGCAGCTCTATGGGAGGGGAAAACTATGGCTACACCTTC,CASSSMGGENYGYTF
TRBD1,TRBV18,few,TRBJ2-7,TGTGCCAGCTCACCTAGGACAGGGGGCGCTTCCGAGCAGTACTTC,CASSPRTGGASEQYF
NA,TRBV19,NA,TRBJ1-1,TGTGCCAGCATAGCAGCAGGGAGCATGAACACTGAAGCTTTCTTT,CASIAAGSMNTEAFF